The source of this T cell receptor beta chain is a study of cytomegalovirus exposure and HLA in healthy donors. This clone appeared a few times. 13 Jbeta primers and 60 Vbeta primers were used for the PCR. TCRdb's copy holds only in-frame clones and misses some; the assay was immunoSEQ multiplex PCR. The repertoire includes 55,000 to 75,000 clones, 65% to 80% of them detected once, and 6.8% sits in the top ten. This CDR3 comprises 15 residues. V lost 6 bases and J lost 0, with 12 bases in between. CDR1 MNHNS and CDR2 SASEGT come from the germline V gene. This TCR was recovered from a man aged 30-40 years in good health and CMV-seropositive. The specimen sequenced was PBMCs. V gene TRBV6-1 combines with J gene TRBJ1-5; no clear D. The CDR3 DNA reads TGTGCCAGCAGGTTCGAGAGGAATAGCAATCAGCCCCAGCATTTT. As protein: CASRFERNSNQPQHF.